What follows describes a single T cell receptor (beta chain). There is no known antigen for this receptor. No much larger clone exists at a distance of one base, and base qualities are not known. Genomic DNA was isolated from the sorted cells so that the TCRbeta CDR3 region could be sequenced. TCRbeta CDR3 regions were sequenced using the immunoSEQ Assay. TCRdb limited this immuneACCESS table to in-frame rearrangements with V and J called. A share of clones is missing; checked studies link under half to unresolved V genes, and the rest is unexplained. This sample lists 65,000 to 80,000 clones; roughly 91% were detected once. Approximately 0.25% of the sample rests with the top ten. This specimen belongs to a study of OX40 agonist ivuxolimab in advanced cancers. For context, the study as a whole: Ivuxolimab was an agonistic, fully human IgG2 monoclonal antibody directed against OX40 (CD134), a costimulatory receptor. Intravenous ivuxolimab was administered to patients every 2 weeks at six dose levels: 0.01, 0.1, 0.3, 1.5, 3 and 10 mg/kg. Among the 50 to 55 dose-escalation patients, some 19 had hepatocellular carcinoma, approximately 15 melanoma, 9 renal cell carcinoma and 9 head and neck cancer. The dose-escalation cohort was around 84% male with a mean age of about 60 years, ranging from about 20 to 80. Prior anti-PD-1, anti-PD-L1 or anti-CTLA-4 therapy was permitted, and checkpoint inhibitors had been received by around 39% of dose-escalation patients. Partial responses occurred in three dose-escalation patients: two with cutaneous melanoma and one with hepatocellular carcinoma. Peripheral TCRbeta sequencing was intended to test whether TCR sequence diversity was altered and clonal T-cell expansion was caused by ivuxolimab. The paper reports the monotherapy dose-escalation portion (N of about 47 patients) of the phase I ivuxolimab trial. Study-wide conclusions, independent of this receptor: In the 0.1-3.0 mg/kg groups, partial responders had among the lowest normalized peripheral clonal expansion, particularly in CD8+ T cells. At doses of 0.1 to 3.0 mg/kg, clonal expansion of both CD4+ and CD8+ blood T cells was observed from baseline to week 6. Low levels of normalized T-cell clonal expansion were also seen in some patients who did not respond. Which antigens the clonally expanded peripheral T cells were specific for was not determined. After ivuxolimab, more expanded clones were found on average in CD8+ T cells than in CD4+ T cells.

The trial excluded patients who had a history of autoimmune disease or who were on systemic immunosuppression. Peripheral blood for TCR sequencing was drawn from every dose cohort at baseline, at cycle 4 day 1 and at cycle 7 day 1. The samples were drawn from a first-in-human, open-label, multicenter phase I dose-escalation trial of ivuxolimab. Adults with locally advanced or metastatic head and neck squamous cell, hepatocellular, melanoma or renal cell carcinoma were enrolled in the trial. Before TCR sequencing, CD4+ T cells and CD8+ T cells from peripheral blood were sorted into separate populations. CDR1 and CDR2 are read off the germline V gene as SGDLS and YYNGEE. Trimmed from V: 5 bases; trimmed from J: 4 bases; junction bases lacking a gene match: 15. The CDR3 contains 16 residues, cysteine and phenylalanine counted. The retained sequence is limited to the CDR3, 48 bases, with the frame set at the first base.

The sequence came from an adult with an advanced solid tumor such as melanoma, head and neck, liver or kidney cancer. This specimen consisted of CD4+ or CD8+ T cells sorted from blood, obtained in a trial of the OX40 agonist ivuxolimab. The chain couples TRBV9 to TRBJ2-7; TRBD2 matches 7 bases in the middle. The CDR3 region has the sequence CASRARLAAMGYEQYF. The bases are TGTGCCAGCAGAGCCCGACTAGCTGCTATGGGATACGAGCAGTACTTC.